The next 20 T cell receptor beta chains were all read from a single sample in a study of T-cell memory formation after mild COVID-19. TCRdb analysed the 5' RACE reads with MiXCR anew, one entry per CDR3 protein. Of 100,000 to 130,000 distinct CDR3 sequences listed, 14% were seen once; the top ten hold 35% to 40%. Sequencing was performed on PBMCs or a T cell subset sorted from them (not recorded which). The source of these receptors is a man between 18 and 29 years old who had mild COVID-19 (a few samples of this study predate the infection). Cell type and time point are not known.

The V gene is TRBV12-3 or TRBV12-4, the J gene TRBJ2-1; 9 bases agree with TRBD2. Trimming at V came to 3 bases and at J to 4 bases, leaving 4 bases not matched to a gene. The CDR3 loop spans 15 amino acids. CDR3 in DNA: TGTGCCAGCAGTTTGAGTAGCGGGGGTTACAATGAGCAGTTCTTC. Translated: CASSLSSGGYNEQFF.

This clonotype was recorded a few times. The J gene is TRBJ1-1, the V gene TRBV29-1; unclear D gene. The V gene lost 7 bases and the J gene lost 1 base, with 19 bases spanning the gap. CDR3 length: 15 amino acids. From germline, CDR1 is SQVTM and CDR2 ANQGSEA. The CDR3 reads CSADGLEPPNTEAFF. The CDR3, as DNA: TGCAGCGCAGATGGGTTGGAGCCTCCGAACACTGAAGCTTTCTTT. The full variable domain, completed using reference TRBV29-1 and TRBJ1-1, is SAVISQKPSRDICQRGTSLTIQCQVDSQVTMMFWYRQQPGQSLTLIATANQGSEATYESGFVIDKFPISRPNLTFSTLTVSNMSPEDSSIYLCSADGLEPPNTEAFFGQGTRLTVV.

The rearrangement joins TRBV4-3 to TRBJ1-5, with D tentatively TRBD1 (6 bases). The CDR3 consists of 16 residues. Deletions cut 0 bases from V and 4 bases from J, with 13 bases between. Per the germline V gene, CDR1 is LGHNA and CDR2 is YSLEER. CDR3 in amino acids: CASSQDRGHSNQPQHF. The CDR3 nucleotides read TGCGCCAGCAGCCAAGATAGGGGACACAGTAATCAGCCCCAGCATTTT.

This clonotype appeared a few times. J is TRBJ1-6 and V is TRBV4-1; no clear D. The CDR3 is 17 residues long. Germline-derived CDR1 and CDR2 are MGHRA and YSYEKL. V was clipped by 0 bases and J by 0 bases, with 9 bases between them. In nucleotides, the CDR3 is TGCGCCAGCAGCCAAGAGAGGACGAGCTCCTATAATTCACCCCTCCACTTT. Protein sequence: CASSQERTSSYNSPLHF.

Only a few counts were recorded for this clonotype. This chain connects TRBV5-6 to TRBJ2-5; D gene uncertain. Germline-derived CDR1 and CDR2 are SGHDT and YYEEEE. CDR3 length: 15 residues. Trimming pared 4 bases from V and 4 bases from J, leaving 17 bases between. The CDR3 is CASSPTPSVGETQYF. Here the CDR3 DNA reads TGTGCCAGCAGCCCTACGCCCTCGGTTGGAGAGACCCAGTACTTC.

The sample holds a few counts of this clonotype. The rearrangement links TRBV19 to TRBJ2-5, with D perhaps matching TRBD2 (6 bases). With 7 bases removed from V and 4 bases from J, the gap between germline ends came to 13 bases. Germline V gene data show CDR1 as LNHDA and CDR2 as SQIVND (reference sequence). This CDR3 is built from 13 residues. The CDR3 sequence: CASTATGVETQYF. The DNA of the CDR3 is TGTGCCAGTACAGCGACGGGGGTAGAGACCCAGTACTTC.

This clonotype was found a few times. The chain has TRBV4-3 and TRBJ1-2; D gene uncertain. The germline gives CDR1 LGHNA, CDR2 YSLEER. This CDR3 contains 15 residues. V was cut by 0 bases and J by 0 bases, with 8 bases left in between. The CDR3: CASSQDWGSNYGYTF. CDR3 in DNA: TGCGCCAGCAGCCAAGATTGGGGTTCTAACTATGGCTACACCTTC.

The chain joins TRBV9 to TRBJ2-5; 9 bases match TRBD1. Germline V lookup: CDR1 SGDLS, CDR2 YYNGEE. J gave up 4 bases and V 3 bases, and 1 base lay outside the gene matches. The CDR3 spans 13 residues. The CDR3 sequence is CASSEQGAETQYF. The CDR3 region has the DNA TGTGCCAGCAGCGAACAGGGGGCAGAGACCCAGTACTTC.

This clonotype has just a few counts. The V and J genes are TRBV6-6 and TRBJ2-5; possibly TRBD2 for D (6 bases). The V gene's germline CDR1 is MNHNY and CDR2 SVGAGI (reference sequence). This CDR3 region has 14 residues. V was shortened by 2 bases and J by 3 bases, with 10 bases between the two germline ends. The CDR3 here is CASSYGTSEETQYF. DNA of the CDR3: TGTGCCAGCAGTTACGGGACTTCGGAAGAGACCCAGTACTTC.

This clonotype was observed many times. V is TRBV5-5 and J is TRBJ2-3; TRBD2 agrees at 8 bases. The V gene end was trimmed by 1 base and the J gene end by 0 bases; junction bases not matched to a gene: 7. The CDR3 extends over 17 amino acids. Germline V gives CDR1 SGHKS, CDR2 YYEKEE (reference sequence). The CDR3 is CASSLQAGAVSTDTQYF. The CDR3 DNA reads as TGTGCCAGCAGCTTGCAAGCGGGGGCTGTGAGCACAGATACGCAGTATTTT.

This clonotype was found many times. The chain recombines TRBV7-8 with TRBJ2-5; D gene uncertain. Trimming took off 0 bases at V and 7 bases at J, with 12 bases between the two ends. The CDR3 consists of 14 residues. Per germline, CDR1 SGHVS and CDR2 FQNEAQ. The CDR3: CASSLAIIDPTQYF. DNA of the CDR3: TGTGCCAGCAGCTTAGCGATTATTGATCCGACCCAGTACTTC.

The V call is TRBV11-1, the J call TRBJ2-1, with D possibly being TRBD1 (5 bases). Per germline, CDR1 SGHAT and CDR2 FQDESV (reference sequence). This CDR3 spans 14 amino acids. With 4 bases removed from V and 2 bases from J, the gap between germline ends came to 9 bases. The CDR3 nucleotides read TGTGCCAGCAGCTCCAGGGTACCCTACAATGAGCAGTTCTTC. This encodes CASSSRVPYNEQFF.

This chain uses TRBV9 with TRBJ2-3, with unresolved D. V was shortened by 0 bases and J by 4 bases, with 6 bases between the two germline ends. The CDR3 has 13 amino acids. Germline lookup yields CDR1 SGDLS and CDR2 YYNGEE. The CDR3: CASSVAGADTQYF. CDR3 bases: TGTGCCAGCAGCGTAGCGGGCGCAGATACGCAGTATTTT.

The chain is built from TRBV12-3 or TRBV12-4 and TRBJ2-2; D is uncertain. This CDR3 has 12 amino acids. With 6 bases removed from V and 12 bases from J, the gap between germline ends came to 14 bases. The CDR3, as DNA: TGTGCCAGCAGCCTAGATAGGGTGCAGCTGTTTTTT. This encodes CASSLDRVQLFF.

The chain has TRBV29-1 and TRBJ2-5; D is possibly TRBD1 (5 bases). Germline V CDR1 and CDR2: SQVTM, ANQGSEA. V dropped 5 bases and J dropped 4 bases, with 11 bases sitting between them. This CDR3 is 12 amino acids long. In DNA form, the CDR3 reads TGCAGCGTTCCCCAGGGCCGAGAGACCCAGTACTTC. Translating gives CSVPQGRETQYF. Together with reference TRBV29-1 and TRBJ2-5, the CDR3 gives the full variable domain: SAVISQKPSRDICQRGTSLTIQCQVDSQVTMMFWYRQQPGQSLTLIATANQGSEATYESGFVIDKFPISRPNLTFSTLTVSNMSPEDSSIYLCSVPQGRETQYFGPGTRLLVL.

This clonotype turned up a few times. The V gene is TRBV27, the J gene TRBJ2-1; 10 bases match TRBD2. Germline loops: CDR1 MNHEY, CDR2 SMNVEV (reference sequence). The V gene end was trimmed by 0 bases and the J gene end by 2 bases; junction bases not matched to a gene: 4. The CDR3 consists of 17 residues. The CDR3 sequence: CASSLSPGLAPYNEQFF. CDR3 coding DNA: TGTGCCAGCAGTTTATCTCCGGGACTAGCGCCCTACAATGAGCAGTTCTTC.

With regard to this clonotype: An end of the junction differs from the germline gene, which may be a read error. The chain is built from TRBV6-6 and TRBJ1-1; the D is unclear. Per the germline V gene, CDR1 is MNHNY and CDR2 is SVGAGI (reference sequence). This CDR3 comprises 13 residues. CDR3 coding DNA: TGTGCCAGCACCTATGGGAGAGGGAATGAATCTTTCTTT. Translating it yields CASTYGRGNESFF.

In its sample, this clonotype was seen a few times. The genes are TRBV3-1 and TRBJ1-1; 7 nucleotides match TRBD1. The CDR3 covers 13 residues. Germline V gene sequence: CDR1 LGHDT, CDR2 YNNKEL (reference sequence). V shed 3 bases, J shed 4 bases, and the junction held 2 bases outside the gene matches. CDR3: CASSQHRGTEAFF. The CDR3 region has the DNA TGTGCCAGCAGCCAGCACAGGGGCACTGAAGCTTTCTTT.

V and J are TRBV6-5 and TRBJ2-2; D uncertain. Germline values: CDR1 MNHEY, CDR2 SVGAGI. The V end was cut by 0 bases, the J end by 4 bases, with 3 bases between. The CDR3 runs 13 residues. DNA of the CDR3: TGTGCCAGCAGTTACTCCGGCACCGGGGAGCTGTTTTTT. Amino acids: CASSYSGTGELFF.

This clonotype has a handful of counts. The chain has TRBV29-1 and TRBJ2-2; no firm D call. CDR1 is SQVTM, CDR2 ANQGSEA, per germline. V lost 4 bases to trimming and J lost 4 bases, with 7 bases between them. The CDR3 covers 12 residues. CDR3 nucleotides: TGCAGCGTTGCCCTAGGCACCGGGGAGCTGTTTTTT. It specifies CSVALGTGELFF.